These T cell receptor beta chains were read from a single sample in a study of beta chain features in type 1 diabetes. Clones were sequenced by immunoSEQ multiplex PCR, and TCRdb holds only the in-frame ones, with some missing. The data show about 160,000 clones, with about 9.1% seen just once and 2.3% held by the top ten. Material: central memory CD4+ T cells from blood. The receptors were gathered from a woman between 18 and 29 years old in good health. CDR3s include the opening cysteine and the closing phenylalanine or tryptophan. D genes are given only for firm matches. Clone size is not always given. Where it is, it says once, few, many or a class for expanded clones.

J: TRBJ2-1
length: 15
size: NA
D: NA
V: TRBV7-2
DNA: TGTGCCAGCAGCTTAGGCTCTCAGACTAGAAATGAGCAGTTCTTC
CDR3: CASSLGSQTRNEQFF

J: TRBJ1-2
length: 13
size: NA
D: NA
V: TRBV7-9
DNA: TGTGCCAGCAGCCGAGACAGCTACTATGGCTACACCTTC
CDR3: CASSRDSYYGYTF

J: TRBJ1-1
length: 14
size: few
D: TRBD1
V: TRBV19
DNA: TGTGCCAGTAGTATTGGGGACAGGGAGAATGAAGCTTTCTTT
CDR3: CASSIGDRENEAFF

J: TRBJ1-2
length: 14
size: few
D: TRBD1
V: TRBV25-1
DNA: TGTGCCAGCAGTGAACGCGGACAGGGCGAAGGCTACACCTTC
CDR3: CASSERGQGEGYTF

J: TRBJ2-1
length: 18
size: few
D: TRBD2
V: TRBV2
DNA: TGTGCCAGCAGTGAAGGGTTAGCGGGAGTCAGCTCCTACAATGAGCAGTTCTTC
CDR3: CASSEGLAGVSSYNEQFF

J: TRBJ2-7
length: 14
size: few
D: NA
V: TRBV5-1
DNA: TGCGCCAGCAGCTTGGGGGACAAATCCTACGAGCAGTACTTC
CDR3: CASSLGDKSYEQYF

J: TRBJ2-7
length: 17
size: few
D: TRBD1
V: TRBV11-2
DNA: TGTGCCAGCAGCTTAGGTCGGGACAGGGGTATAACCTACGAGCAGTACTTC
CDR3: CASSLGRDRGITYEQYF

J: TRBJ2-1
length: 15
size: NA
D: NA
V: TRBV12-5
DNA: TGTGCTAGTGCCGGGGGACAGAGCTCCTACAATGAGCAGTTCTTC
CDR3: CASAGGQSSYNEQFF

J: TRBJ2-4
length: 14
size: NA
D: NA
V: TRBV7-9
DNA: TGTGCCAGCAGCTTGGAGGCCCCTTTAGGCATTCAGTACTTC
CDR3: CASSLEAPLGIQYF

J: TRBJ1-2
length: 13
size: few
D: TRBD1
V: TRBV11-2
DNA: TGTGCCAGCAGCCCGGGACAGGGTCATGGCTACACCTTC
CDR3: CASSPGQGHGYTF

J: TRBJ1-1
length: 16
size: NA
D: NA
V: TRBV11-2
DNA: TGTGCCAGCAGCCTCCCCTTTCGACAGAGGAACACTGAAGCTTTCTTT
CDR3: CASSLPFRQRNTEAFF

J: TRBJ1-3
length: 14
size: few
D: NA
V: TRBV30
DNA: TGTGCCTGGAGTGTCGGAGGGTCTGGAAACACCATATATTTT
CDR3: CAWSVGGSGNTIYF

J: TRBJ1-3
length: 14
size: few
D: TRBD1
V: TRBV29-1
DNA: TGCAGCGCTGAAACAGGGGAGACCCGAAACACCATATATTTT
CDR3: CSAETGETRNTIYF

J: TRBJ1-2
length: 13
size: NA
D: NA
V: TRBV2
DNA: TGTGCCAGCAGTACCGACGGACTCTATGGCTACACCTTC
CDR3: CASSTDGLYGYTF

J: TRBJ1-3
length: 16
size: few
D: NA
V: TRBV5-1
DNA: TGCGCCAGCAGCTCCGGGCAGACAGCTTCTGGAAACACCATATATTTT
CDR3: CASSSGQTASGNTIYF

J: TRBJ2-2
length: 13
size: NA
D: TRBD1
V: TRBV11-2
DNA: TGTGCCAGCACCTCAGGGGGCAGCGGGGAGCTGTTTTTT
CDR3: CASTSGGSGELFF

J: TRBJ1-3
length: 13
size: few
D: NA
V: TRBV6-6
DNA: TGTGCCAGCAGTCCGAGCTCTGGAAACACCATATATTTT
CDR3: CASSPSSGNTIYF